The clone carrying this T cell receptor (beta chain) appeared a few times. As yet, its antigen is unknown. This sample was included in a study of T cells in Graves' hyperthyroidism and ophthalmopathy. Study observations and caveats: A 13 V-J signature model discriminated ophthalmopathy versus stable hyperthyroidism. Blood shared most expanded thyroid clonotypes above 0.001.

V lost 3 bases to trimming and J lost 5 bases, with 16 bases between them. The CDR3 covers 15 residues. Germline V lookup: CDR1 WSHSY, CDR2 SAAADI. Researchers took RNA transcripts and amplified the TCR beta CDR3 regions from them. HTBI primers drove first-round RT-PCR of the TCR CDR3. TCRdb re-analysed the multiplex PCR reads in MiXCR, keeping a single row per CDR3 protein. The data hold about 570,000 distinct CDR3 sequences, with approximately 14% observed a single time. Orbital computed tomography, thyroid ultrasound, serum thyroxine and TRAb, and clinical symptoms together informed the diagnoses. The genes are TRBV10-2 and TRBJ1-1; D perhaps matches TRBD1 (5 bases). The source is a woman between 40 and 50 years old with Graves' hyperthyroidism. Sequencing used blood. The CDR3 nucleotides are TGCGCCAGCAGTGAAAGGGGCAGGCTTGGGACTGAAGCTTTCTTT. This codes for CASSERGRLGTEAFF.